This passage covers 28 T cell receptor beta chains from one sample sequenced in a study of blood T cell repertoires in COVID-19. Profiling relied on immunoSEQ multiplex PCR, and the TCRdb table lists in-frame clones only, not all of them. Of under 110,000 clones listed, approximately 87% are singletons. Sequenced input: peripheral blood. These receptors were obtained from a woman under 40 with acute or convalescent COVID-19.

The CDR3 sequence: CASKWTPAYNEQFF. In DNA form, the CDR3 reads TGTGCCAGTAAATGGACACCGGCCTACAATGAGCAGTTCTTC. The V call is TRBV19, the J call TRBJ2-1, with TRBD1 as a possible D gene (5 bases). Trimming left V 7 bases short and J 2 bases short, with 12 bases between. This CDR3 has 14 residues. CDR1 is LNHDA and CDR2 is SQIVND in the germline V gene (reference sequence).

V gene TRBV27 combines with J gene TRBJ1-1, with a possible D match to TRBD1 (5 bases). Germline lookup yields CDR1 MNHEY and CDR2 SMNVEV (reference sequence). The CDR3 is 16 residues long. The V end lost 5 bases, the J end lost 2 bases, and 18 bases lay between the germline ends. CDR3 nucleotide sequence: TGTGCCAGCAGTCGAACCGGGTTGGGACTTAACACTGAAGCTTTCTTT. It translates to CASSRTGLGLNTEAFF.

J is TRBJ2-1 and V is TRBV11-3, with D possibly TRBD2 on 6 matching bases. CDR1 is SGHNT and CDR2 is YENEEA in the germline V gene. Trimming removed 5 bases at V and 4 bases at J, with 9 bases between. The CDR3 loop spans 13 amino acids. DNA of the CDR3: TGTGCCAGCAGCCCCGGGGGATACAATGAGCAGTTCTTC. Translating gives CASSPGGYNEQFF.

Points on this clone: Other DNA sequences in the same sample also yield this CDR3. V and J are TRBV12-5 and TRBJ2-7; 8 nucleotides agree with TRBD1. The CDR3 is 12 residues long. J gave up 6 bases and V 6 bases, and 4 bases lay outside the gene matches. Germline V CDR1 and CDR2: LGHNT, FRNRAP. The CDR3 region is CASGPDRGEQYF. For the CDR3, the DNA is TGTGCTAGTGGACCCGACAGGGGCGAGCAGTACTTC.

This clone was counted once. Here the CDR3 reads CASSLLSEMNTEAFF. The CDR3 nucleotides are TGTGCCAGCAGCTTACTTTCAGAAATGAACACTGAAGCTTTCTTT. This chain joins TRBV7-6 and TRBJ1-1; D is unresolved. Germline V lookup: CDR1 SGHVS, CDR2 FNYEAQ. V was shortened by 2 bases and J by 0 bases, with 10 bases between the two germline ends. This CDR3 has 15 amino acids. The whole variable domain, filled in from reference TRBV7-6 and TRBJ1-1, reads GAGVSQSPRYKVTKRGQDVALRCDPISGHVSLYWYRQALGQGPEFLTYFNYEAQQDKSGLPNDRFSAERPEGSISTLTIQRTEQRDSAMYRCASSLLSEMNTEAFFGQGTRLTVV.

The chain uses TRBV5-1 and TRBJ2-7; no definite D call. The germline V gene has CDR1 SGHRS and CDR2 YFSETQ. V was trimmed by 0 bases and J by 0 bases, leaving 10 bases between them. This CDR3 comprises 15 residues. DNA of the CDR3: TGCGCCAGCAGCTTGGACAGCCCAAGCTCCTACGAGCAGTACTTC. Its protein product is CASSLDSPSSYEQYF. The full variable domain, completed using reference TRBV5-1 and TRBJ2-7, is KAGVTQTPRYLIKTRGQQVTLSCSPISGHRSVSWYQQTPGQGLQFLFEYFSETQRNKGNFPGRFSGRQFSNSRSEMNVSTLELGDSALYLCASSLDSPSSYEQYFGPGTRLTVT.

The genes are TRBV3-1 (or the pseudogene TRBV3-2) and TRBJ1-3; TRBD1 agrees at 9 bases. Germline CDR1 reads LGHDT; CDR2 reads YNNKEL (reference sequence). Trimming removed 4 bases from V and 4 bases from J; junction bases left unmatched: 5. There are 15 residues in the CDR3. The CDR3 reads CASSPGQGAGNTIYF. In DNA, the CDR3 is TGTGCCAGCAGCCCGGGACAGGGCGCAGGAAACACCATATATTTT.

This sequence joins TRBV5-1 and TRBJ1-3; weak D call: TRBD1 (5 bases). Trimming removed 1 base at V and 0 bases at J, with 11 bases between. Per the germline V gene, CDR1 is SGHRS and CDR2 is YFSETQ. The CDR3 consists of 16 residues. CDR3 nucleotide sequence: TGCGCCAGCAGCTTGTCCCAGGGCCTCTCTGGAAACACCATATATTTT. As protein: CASSLSQGLSGNTIYF.

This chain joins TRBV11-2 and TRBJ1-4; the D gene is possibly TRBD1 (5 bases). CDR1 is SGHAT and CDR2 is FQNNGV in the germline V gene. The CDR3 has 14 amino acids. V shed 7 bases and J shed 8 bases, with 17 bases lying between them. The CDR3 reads CASTPRGVGEKLFF. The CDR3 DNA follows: TGTGCCAGCACCCCTCGGGGGGTGGGGGAAAAACTGTTTTTT.

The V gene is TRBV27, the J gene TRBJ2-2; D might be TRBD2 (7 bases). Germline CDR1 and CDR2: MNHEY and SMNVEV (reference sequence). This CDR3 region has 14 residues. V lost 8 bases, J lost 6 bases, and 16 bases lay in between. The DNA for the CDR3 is TGTGCCAGCCGAAAGGGGGGGCGCCCCGGGGAGCTGTTTTTT. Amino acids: CASRKGGRPGELFF.

CDR3 DNA sequence: TGTGCCAGCAGCTCCCGGACAGGGAGTATGGGGGAGCTGTTTTTT. The encoded protein is CASSSRTGSMGELFF. The chain has TRBV7-2 and TRBJ2-2; 8 positions match TRBD1. The CDR3 is 15 residues long. The ends lost 4 bases at V and 8 bases at J; junction bases unmatched: 9. Germline CDR1 and CDR2: SGHTA and FQGNSA.

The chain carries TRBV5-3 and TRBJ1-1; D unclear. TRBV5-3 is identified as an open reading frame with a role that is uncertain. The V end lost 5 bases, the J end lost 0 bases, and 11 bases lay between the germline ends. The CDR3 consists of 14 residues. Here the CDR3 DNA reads TGTGCCAGAAGTCCAAGCGGGTTGAACACTGAAGCTTTCTTT. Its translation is CARSPSGLNTEAFF.

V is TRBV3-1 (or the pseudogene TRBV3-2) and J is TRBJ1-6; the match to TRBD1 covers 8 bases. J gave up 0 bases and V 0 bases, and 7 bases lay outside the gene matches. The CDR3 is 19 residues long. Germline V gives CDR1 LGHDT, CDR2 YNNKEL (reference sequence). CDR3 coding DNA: TGTGCCAGCAGCCAAGACTTCGGACAGGGAGGCTCCTATAATTCACCCCTCCACTTT. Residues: CASSQDFGQGGSYNSPLHF.

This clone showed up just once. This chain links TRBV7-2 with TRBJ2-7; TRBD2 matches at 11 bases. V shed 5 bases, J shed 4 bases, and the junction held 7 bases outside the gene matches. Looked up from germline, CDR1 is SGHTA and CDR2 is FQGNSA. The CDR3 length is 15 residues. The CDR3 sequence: CASSHSGGAGYEQYF. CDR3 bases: TGTGCCAGCAGCCATAGCGGGGGGGCCGGTTACGAGCAGTACTTC.

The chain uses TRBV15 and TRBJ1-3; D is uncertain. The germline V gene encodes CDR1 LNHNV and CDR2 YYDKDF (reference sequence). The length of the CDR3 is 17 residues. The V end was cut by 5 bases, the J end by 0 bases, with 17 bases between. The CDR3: CATSPSRTGLSGNTIYF. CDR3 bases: TGTGCCACCAGCCCCTCCCGTACGGGTCTCTCTGGAAACACCATATATTTT.

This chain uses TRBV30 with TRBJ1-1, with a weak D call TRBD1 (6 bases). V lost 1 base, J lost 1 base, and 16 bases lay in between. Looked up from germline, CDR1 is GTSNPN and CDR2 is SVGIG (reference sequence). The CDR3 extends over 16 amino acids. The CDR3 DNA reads TGTGCCTGGAGTGCGATCGACGTACAGGGGAACACTGAAGCTTTCTTT. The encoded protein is CAWSAIDVQGNTEAFF.

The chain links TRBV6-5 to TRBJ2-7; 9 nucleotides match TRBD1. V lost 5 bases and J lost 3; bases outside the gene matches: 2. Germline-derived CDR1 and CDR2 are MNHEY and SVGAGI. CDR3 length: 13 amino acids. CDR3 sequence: CASSRTGVYEQYF. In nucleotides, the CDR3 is TGTGCCAGCAGTCGGACAGGGGTCTACGAGCAGTACTTC.

CDR3 nucleotides: TGTGCCAGCAGCTTAACGTATGGGACAAATTACGAGCAGTACTTC. It is translated as CASSLTYGTNYEQYF. This chain joins TRBV7-3 and TRBJ2-7, with a possible D match to TRBD1 (6 bases). Germline V gene lookup returns CDR1 SGHTA and CDR2 FQGTGA. Trimming removed 0 bases from V and 4 bases from J, with 13 bases in between. This CDR3 is 15 amino acids long.

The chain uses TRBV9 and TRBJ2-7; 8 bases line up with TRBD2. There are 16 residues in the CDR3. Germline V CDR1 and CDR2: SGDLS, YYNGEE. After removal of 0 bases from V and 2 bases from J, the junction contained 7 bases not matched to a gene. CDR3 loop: CASSVEAGALPYEQYF. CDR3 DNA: TGTGCCAGCAGCGTAGAAGCGGGGGCCTTGCCCTACGAGCAGTACTTC.

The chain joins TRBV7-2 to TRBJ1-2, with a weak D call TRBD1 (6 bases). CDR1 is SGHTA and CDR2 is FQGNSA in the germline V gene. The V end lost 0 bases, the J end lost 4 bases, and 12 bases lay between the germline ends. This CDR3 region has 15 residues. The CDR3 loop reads CASSLAFGGSYGYTF. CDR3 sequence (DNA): TGTGCCAGCAGCTTAGCGTTTGGGGGCAGCTATGGCTACACCTTC.

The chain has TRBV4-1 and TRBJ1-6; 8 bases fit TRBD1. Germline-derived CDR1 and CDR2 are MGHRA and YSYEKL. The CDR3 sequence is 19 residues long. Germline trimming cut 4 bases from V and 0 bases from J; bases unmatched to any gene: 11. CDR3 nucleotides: TGCGCCAGCAGCCCCTCGTCCGGACAGGGCTTCTCCTATAATTCACCCCTCCACTTT. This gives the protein CASSPSSGQGFSYNSPLHF.

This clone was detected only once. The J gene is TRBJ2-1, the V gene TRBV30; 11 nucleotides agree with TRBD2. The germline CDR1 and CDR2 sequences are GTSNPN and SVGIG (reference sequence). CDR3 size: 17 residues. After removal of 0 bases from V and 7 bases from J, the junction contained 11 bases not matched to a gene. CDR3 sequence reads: CAWSVPLVAGGSNEQFF. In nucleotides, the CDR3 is TGTGCCTGGAGTGTTCCCCTCGTAGCGGGGGGGAGTAATGAGCAGTTCTTC.

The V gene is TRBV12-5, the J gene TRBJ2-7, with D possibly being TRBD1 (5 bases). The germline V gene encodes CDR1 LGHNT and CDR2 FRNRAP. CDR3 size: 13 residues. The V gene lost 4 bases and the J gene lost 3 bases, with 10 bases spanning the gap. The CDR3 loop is CASGSWTHYEQYF. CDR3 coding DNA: TGTGCTAGTGGTTCTTGGACACACTACGAGCAGTACTTC.

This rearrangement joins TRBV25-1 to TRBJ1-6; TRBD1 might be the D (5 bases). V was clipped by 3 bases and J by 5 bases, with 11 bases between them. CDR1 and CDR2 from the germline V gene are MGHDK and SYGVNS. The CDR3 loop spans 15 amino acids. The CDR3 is CASSDQGTDNSPLHF. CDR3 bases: TGTGCCAGCAGTGATCAGGGCACGGATAATTCACCCCTCCACTTT.

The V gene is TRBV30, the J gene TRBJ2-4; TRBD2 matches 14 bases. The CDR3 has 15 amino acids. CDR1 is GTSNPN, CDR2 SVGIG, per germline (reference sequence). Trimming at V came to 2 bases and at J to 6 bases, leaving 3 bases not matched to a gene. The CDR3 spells CAWSRGTSGGNIQYF. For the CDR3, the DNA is TGTGCCTGGAGTCGAGGGACTAGCGGGGGAAACATTCAGTACTTC.

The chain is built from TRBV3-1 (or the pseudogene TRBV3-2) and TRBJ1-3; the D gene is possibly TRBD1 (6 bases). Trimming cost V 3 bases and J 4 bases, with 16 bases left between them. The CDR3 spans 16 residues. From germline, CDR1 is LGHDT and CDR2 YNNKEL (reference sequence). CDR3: CASSHSTGSGGNTIYF. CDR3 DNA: TGTGCCAGCAGCCATTCGACAGGTTCGGGAGGAAACACCATATATTTT.

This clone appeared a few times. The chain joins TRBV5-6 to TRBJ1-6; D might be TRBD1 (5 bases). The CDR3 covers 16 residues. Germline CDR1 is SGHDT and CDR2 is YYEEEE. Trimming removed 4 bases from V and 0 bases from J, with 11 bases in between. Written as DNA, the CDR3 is TGTGCCAGCAGCCTCTCGGGGGGCTCCTATAATTCACCCCTCCACTTT. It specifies CASSLSGGSYNSPLHF.

The CDR3 loop reads CASSHRDTPYEQYF. CDR3 nucleotide sequence: TGTGCCAGCAGCCACCGGGACACCCCCTACGAGCAGTACTTC. The rearrangement uses TRBV5-4 and TRBJ2-7; tentatively, D is TRBD1 (6 bases). From germline, CDR1 is SGHNT and CDR2 YYREEE (reference sequence). The length of the CDR3 is 14 residues. V shed 4 bases and J shed 2 bases, with 13 bases lying between them.